The 27 T cell receptor beta chains below all came from one sample that was sequenced in a study of tumor and adjacent non-tumor tissue in lung cancer. The template was RNA from unsorted bulk tissue. More than 3 cm separated this lung sample from the edge of the tumor. The library came from three nested PCR rounds adapted from ARM-PCR protocols. Using its own MiXCR run on the multiplex PCR reads, TCRdb lists one record per CDR3 protein. The table has roughly 82,000 distinct CDR3 sequences, around 80% seen once. Material for sequencing was distant non-tumor lung tissue. All receptors derive from a woman aged 50 to 60 with non-small cell lung cancer.

In regard to this clonotype: The CDR3 does not end in the conserved phenylalanine or tryptophan, so this is likely a read error. The chain combines TRBV11-2 with TRBJ2-2, with D unclear. The V and J ends lost 5 bases and 7 bases respectively, with 11 bases between them. In germline, CDR1 is SGHAT, CDR2 FQNNGV. This CDR3 region has 13 residues. DNA of the CDR3: TGTGCCAGCAGCATCATAAATTACGGGGAGCTGTTTTAT. Protein: CASSIINYGELFY.

Comments on this clonotype: At one end the junction does not follow the germline gene, possibly because of a read error. The chain couples TRBV28 to TRBJ1-1, with a weak D call TRBD1 (6 bases). Germline values: CDR1 MDHEN, CDR2 SYDVKM. The CDR3 is 15 amino acids. The CDR3 DNA reads TGTGCCAGTAGTTCCCCTTCGGGCAGGGACACTGACGCTTTCTTT. Its translation is CASSSPSGRDTDAFF. The variable domain in full, completed from reference TRBV28 and TRBJ1-1, reads DVKVTQSSRYLVKRTGEKVFLECVQDMDHENMFWYRQDPGLGLRLIYFSYDVKMKEKGDIPEGYSVSREKKERFSLILESASTNQTSMYLCASSSPSGRDTDAFFGQGTRLTVV.

As for this clonotype: Because the CDR3 is missing its conserved closing phenylalanine or tryptophan, this is likely a read error. The chain links TRBV11-2 to TRBJ2-1; 7 nucleotides match TRBD2. This CDR3 is built from 15 residues. Germline V CDR1 and CDR2: SGHAT, FQNNGV. In DNA form, the CDR3 reads TGTGCCAGTAGCTTAGGGGCGGGAGTATCCGATGAGCAGTTCTCC. Residues: CASSLGAGVSDEQFS.

As for this clonotype: The junction differs from germline at one of its ends, possibly a read error. The V and J genes are TRBV12-3 or TRBV12-4 and TRBJ2-5; possibly TRBD1 for D (6 bases). This CDR3 has 12 residues. The CDR3 sequence is CANSRGGETQYF. As DNA, the CDR3 is TGTGCCAACAGTAGAGGGGGAGAGACCCAGTACTTC.

Concerning this clonotype itself: The CDR3 end shows no conserved phenylalanine or tryptophan, and so a read error is likely. In nucleotides, the CDR3 is TGCAGCGCCACCTCACCAGGGGGCAGCAATCAGCCCCAGCATTCT. Protein: CSATSPGGSNQPQHS. The chain has TRBV29-1 and TRBJ1-5; TRBD1 aligns across 8 bases. This CDR3 has 15 residues. After removal of 7 bases from V and 1 base from J, the junction contained 9 bases not matched to a gene. Looked up from germline, CDR1 is SQVTM and CDR2 is ANQGSEA.

J is TRBJ2-7 and V is TRBV4-2; a weak D match, TRBD2 (5 bases). The CDR3 has 16 amino acids. Germline V gene sequence: CDR1 LGHNA, CDR2 YNFKEQ. CDR3: CPSSHTVEAIPYEQYF. The CDR3 DNA follows: TGTCCTAGCAGCCATACAGTAGAGGCGATCCCCTACGAGCAGTACTTC.

The genes are TRBV11-2 and TRBJ1-1; D is perhaps TRBD1 (6 bases). The CDR3 runs 15 residues. Germline CDR1 is SGHAT and CDR2 is FQNNGV. Trimming pared 0 bases from V and 13 bases from J, leaving 21 bases between. As DNA, the CDR3 is TGTGCCAGCAGCTTAGAGCCGGGGGCGAAGACTGAACATTTCTTT. Encoded protein: CASSLEPGAKTEHFF.

This clonotype was observed many times. The chain is built from TRBV14 and TRBJ2-1, with TRBD2 identical over 10 bases. The CDR3 spans 16 residues. The V and J ends lost 1 base and 5 bases, in that order; junction bases with no gene match: 5. Germline-derived CDR1 and CDR2 are SGHDN and FVKESK. CDR3 in amino acids: CASSQASGRVNNEQFF. CDR3 in DNA: TGTGCCAGCAGCCAAGCAAGCGGGAGGGTGAACAATGAGCAGTTCTTC.

As for this clonotype: Without the conserved terminal phenylalanine or tryptophan, this CDR3 likely stems from a read error. The DNA is left out, because the CDR3 cannot be placed on it with certainty; the CDR3 is given as TCRdb lists it. The chain uses TRBV6-1 and TRBJ1-2; the tabulated D call, TRBD1, remains unverified against the DNA. CDR1 MNHNS and CDR2 SASEGT come from the germline V gene. A total of 14 residues make up the CDR3, ends included. The CDR3 sequence: CASSVRIGGKGYSL.

About this clonotype: The CDR3 ends on some other residue instead of the conserved phenylalanine or tryptophan, so this is likely a read error. This chain uses TRBV6-6 with TRBJ2-1, with a weak D call TRBD2 (5 bases). Germline V gene sequence: CDR1 MNHNY, CDR2 SVGAGI (reference sequence). The CDR3 is 13 residues long. DNA for the CDR3: TGTGCCAGGAGTTCCCCTAGCTGGCATGAACAGTTCTAC. Encoded protein: CARSSPSWHEQFY.

This clonotype was observed a handful of times. This could be a read error, since a much larger clone is one nucleotide away. The chain uses TRBV10-2 and TRBJ2-2; TRBD1 aligns across 8 bases. Trimming took 7 bases from V and 1 from J; bases not matched to a gene: 2. CDR1 WSHSY and CDR2 SAAADI come from the germline V gene. The CDR3 covers 14 residues. The CDR3 reads CASKGTGNTGELFF. CDR3 in DNA: TGCGCCAGCAAGGGGACAGGGAACACCGGGGAGCTGTTTTTT.

This clonotype was found once. One end of the junction varies from germline; a read error may be responsible. V is TRBV6-5 and J is TRBJ2-3, with TRBD1 matching 10 bases. This CDR3 has 16 residues. The germline V gene has CDR1 MNHEY and CDR2 SVGAGI. CDR3 nucleotides: TGTACCAGCAGCCGCGGGACAGGGGCCCGCACTGATACGCAGTATTTT. Translation: CTSSRGTGARTDTQYF.

A word on this clonotype: One junction end disagrees with the germline gene, perhaps due to a read error. V gene TRBV20-1 combines with J gene TRBJ2-7; TRBD1 agrees at 8 bases. The germline gives CDR1 DFQATT, CDR2 SNEGSKA (reference sequence). This CDR3 is 15 amino acids long. This chain's CDR3 is CSARYSGGADYEQYF. CDR3 nucleotide sequence: TGCAGCGCTAGGTACTCAGGGGGCGCGGACTACGAGCAGTACTTC.

As for this clonotype: The junction departs from the called germline gene at one end, perhaps through a read error. The rearrangement uses TRBV6-5 and TRBJ2-7; D is uncertain. This CDR3 contains 13 residues. Germline V gene lookup returns CDR1 MNHEY and CDR2 SVGAGI. As DNA, the CDR3 is TGTGCCAGCAGTACAGCCTACCCCCACGACCAGTACTTC. Protein: CASSTAYPHDQYF.

This chain uses TRBV4-1 with TRBJ2-7, with TRBD2 identical over 7 bases. CDR1 is MGHRA, CDR2 YSYEKL, per germline. The CDR3 is 16 residues long. CDR3 bases: TGCAGCAGCAGCCAAGAACATCCCGGGAGGTTAAACGAGCAGTACTTC. As protein: CSSSQEHPGRLNEQYF.

The chain combines TRBV20-1 with TRBJ2-5, with D possibly matching TRBD1 (5 bases). This CDR3 is 15 amino acids long. The V end lost 0 bases, the J end lost 4 bases, and 15 bases lay between the germline ends. CDR1 DFQATT and CDR2 SNEGSKA come from the germline V gene (reference sequence). CDR3: CSARDNRQDPETQYF. The DNA of the CDR3 is TGCAGTGCTAGAGATAACAGGCAGGATCCAGAGACCCAGTACTTC.

Remarks on this clonotype: One junction end disagrees with the germline gene, perhaps due to a read error. The rearrangement joins TRBV11-1 to TRBJ1-2; perhaps TRBD1 as D (5 bases). The CDR3 is 14 amino acids. Germline assignment: CDR1 SGHAT and CDR2 FQDESV (reference sequence). The CDR3 loop reads CASSLATDYCGNTF. The CDR3 DNA sequence: TGTGCCAGCAGCTTGGCGACAGACTACTGTGGCAACACCTTC.

This clonotype came up many times. The J gene is TRBJ1-2, the V gene TRBV20-1; a weak D match, TRBD1 (6 bases). The CDR3 is made up of 12 amino acids. Germline V lookup: CDR1 DFQATT, CDR2 SNEGSKA (reference sequence). CDR3 loop: CSTGSFNYGYTF. As DNA, the CDR3 is TGCAGCACAGGGAGTTTTAACTATGGCTACACCTTC.

Of note for this clonotype: The junction does not match germline at one end; this may be a read error. The CDR3 DNA reads TGTGCCAACAGTTTAGCGCCTTGCAATGAGCAGTTCTTC. Its protein product is CANSLAPCNEQFF. J is TRBJ2-1 and V is TRBV6-2 or TRBV6-3; weak D call: TRBD2 (5 bases). This CDR3 is 13 amino acids long. The germline CDR1 and CDR2 sequences are MNHEY and SVGEGT.

The V call is TRBV4-1, the J call TRBJ2-7, with 9 bases aligning to TRBD2. CDR1 and CDR2 (germline): MGHRA, YSYEKL. The length of the CDR3 is 15 residues. V shed 5 bases, J shed 8 bases, and the junction held 13 bases outside the gene matches. CDR3 bases: TGCGCCAGCAGCAAGACCCCAGCGGGAGGTGGCAAGCAGTACTTC. Translation gives CASSKTPAGGGKQYF.

The chain is built from TRBV6-5 and TRBJ1-1; D is unclear. The CDR3 covers 13 residues. Germline-derived CDR1 and CDR2 are MNHEY and SVGAGI. V was clipped by 7 bases and J by 1 base, with 10 bases between them. For the CDR3, the DNA is TGTGCCAGCATTAAGATGGGGAACACTGAAGCTTTCTTT. Protein product: CASIKMGNTEAFF.

This clonotype was detected only once. One junction end does not reproduce the germline sequence, and a read error may be involved. The rearrangement joins TRBV10-3 to TRBJ2-5, with D possibly being TRBD1 (5 bases). This CDR3 spans 15 amino acids. Per the germline V gene, CDR1 is ENHRY and CDR2 is SYGVKD. The CDR3 spells CAISESGQGKETLYF. CDR3 DNA sequence: TGTGCCATCAGTGAGTCGGGCCAGGGAAAAGAGACCCTGTATTTC.

Of note for this clonotype: Germline is not matched at one junction end, which may reflect a read error. The chain is built from TRBV11-1 and TRBJ2-1, with a tentative D call TRBD2 (6 bases). The CDR3 length is 15 residues. The V gene's germline CDR1 is SGHAT and CDR2 FQDESV (reference sequence). CDR3 coding DNA: TGTGCCGGCAGCTTGGGATTAGCGGACTACAATGAGCAGTCCTTC. Protein: CAGSLGLADYNEQSF.

This clonotype was detected only once. This CDR3 fails to terminate in the conserved phenylalanine or tryptophan, so it likely reflects a read error. The chain uses TRBV5-6 and TRBJ2-7, with D tentatively TRBD2 (6 bases). Per germline, CDR1 SGHDT and CDR2 YYEEEE. This CDR3 is built from 15 residues. Here the CDR3 DNA reads TGTGCCAACAGCTTGTGGGCTTGCGGGAAAGTCGAGCAGTACTTA. Protein sequence: CANSLWACGKVEQYL.

This clonotype was seen once. One end of the junction does not line up with germline, which may come from a read error. V usage is TRBV11-2 and J usage is TRBJ1-6; 9 bases agree with TRBD1. This CDR3 spans 15 amino acids. Germline-derived CDR1 and CDR2 are SGHAT and FQNNGV. CDR3 region: CGSRPTTGGRSPLYF. CDR3 in DNA: TGTGGCAGCAGGCCGACGACAGGGGGACGGTCACCCCTCTACTTT.

On this clonotype itself: A junction end diverges from the germline sequence, so it may reflect a read error. The chain has TRBV5-1 and TRBJ2-7; D unclear. Germline CDR1 SGHRS, CDR2 YFSETQ. The CDR3 consists of 14 residues. This CDR3 reads CTSSLTRSLFEQYF. CDR3 DNA: TGCACCAGCAGCTTGACAAGGTCTTTATTCGAGCAGTACTTC.

The rearrangement links TRBV11-1 to TRBJ2-7; TRBD2 aligns across 8 bases. V shed 4 bases and J 0 bases; nucleotides not matched to a gene: 8. Per germline, CDR1 SGHAT and CDR2 FQDESV (reference sequence). The CDR3 is made up of 16 amino acids. In nucleotides, the CDR3 is TGTGCCAGCAGCTCCCGACTAGCGACGATCTCCTACGAGCAGTACTTC. Amino acids: CASSSRLATISYEQYF.